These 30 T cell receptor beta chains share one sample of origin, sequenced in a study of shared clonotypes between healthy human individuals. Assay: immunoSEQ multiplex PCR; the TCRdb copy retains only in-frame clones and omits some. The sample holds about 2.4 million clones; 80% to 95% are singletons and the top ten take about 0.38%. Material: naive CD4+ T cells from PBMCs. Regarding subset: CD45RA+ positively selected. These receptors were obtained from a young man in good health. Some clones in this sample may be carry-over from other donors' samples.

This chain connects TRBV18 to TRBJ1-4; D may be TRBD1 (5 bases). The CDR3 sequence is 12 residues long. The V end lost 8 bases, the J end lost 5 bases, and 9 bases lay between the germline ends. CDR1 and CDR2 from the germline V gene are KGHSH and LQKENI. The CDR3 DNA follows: TGTGCCAGCCGACAGACGAATGAAAAACTGTTTTTT. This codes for CASRQTNEKLFF. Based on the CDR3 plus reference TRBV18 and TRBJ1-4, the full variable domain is NAGVMQNPRHLVRRRGQEARLRCSPMKGHSHVYWYRQLPEEGLKFMVYLQKENIIDESGMPKERFSAEFPKEGPSILRIQQVVRGDSAAYFCASRQTNEKLFFGSGTQLSVL.

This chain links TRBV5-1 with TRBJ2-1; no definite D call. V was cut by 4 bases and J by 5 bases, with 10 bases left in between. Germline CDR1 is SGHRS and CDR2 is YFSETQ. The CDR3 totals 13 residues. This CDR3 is CASSPIGDNEQFF. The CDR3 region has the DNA TGCGCCAGCAGCCCGATAGGAGACAATGAGCAGTTCTTC.

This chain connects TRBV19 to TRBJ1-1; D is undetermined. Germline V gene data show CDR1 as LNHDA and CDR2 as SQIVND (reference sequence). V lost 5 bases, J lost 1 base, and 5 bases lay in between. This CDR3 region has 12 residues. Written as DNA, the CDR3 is TGTGCCAGTAGTCGTCAGAACACTGAAGCTTTCTTT. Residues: CASSRQNTEAFF.

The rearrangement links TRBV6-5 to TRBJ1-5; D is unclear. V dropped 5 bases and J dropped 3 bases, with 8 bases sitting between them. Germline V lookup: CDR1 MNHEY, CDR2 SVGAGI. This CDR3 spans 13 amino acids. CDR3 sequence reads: CASSPFLNQPQHF. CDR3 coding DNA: TGTGCCAGCAGTCCCTTTCTCAATCAGCCCCAGCATTTT.

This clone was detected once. The CDR3 is CASTGLGNGELFF. CDR3 nucleotide sequence: TGCGCCAGCACGGGACTGGGAAATGGGGAGCTGTTTTTT. J is TRBJ2-2 and V is TRBV5-1; D might be TRBD2 (6 bases). CDR3 length: 13 amino acids. CDR1 and CDR2 (germline): SGHRS, YFSETQ. With 6 bases removed from V and 8 bases from J, the gap between germline ends came to 14 bases.

This CDR3 reads CASSSGRSPGQSTDTQYF. The CDR3 DNA sequence: TGCGCCAGCAGCTCAGGGAGGTCTCCGGGGCAGAGCACAGATACGCAGTATTTT. This chain links TRBV5-1 with TRBJ2-3, with D possibly being TRBD2 (6 bases). The CDR3 loop spans 18 amino acids. Trimming took 3 bases from V and 0 from J, leaving 20 bases between them. CDR1 and CDR2 from the germline V gene are SGHRS and YFSETQ.

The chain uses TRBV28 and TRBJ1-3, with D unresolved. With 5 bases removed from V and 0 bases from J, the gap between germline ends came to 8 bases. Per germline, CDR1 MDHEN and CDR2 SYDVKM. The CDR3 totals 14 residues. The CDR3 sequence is CASSPVGSGNTIYF. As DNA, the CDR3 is TGTGCCAGCAGTCCCGTTGGCTCTGGAAACACCATATATTTT.

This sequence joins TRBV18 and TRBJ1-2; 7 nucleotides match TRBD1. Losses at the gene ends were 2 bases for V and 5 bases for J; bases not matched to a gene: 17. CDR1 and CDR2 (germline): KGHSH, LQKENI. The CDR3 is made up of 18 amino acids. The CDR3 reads CASSPMTQGTAARYGYTF. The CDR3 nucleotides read TGTGCCAGCTCACCAATGACCCAAGGGACAGCCGCCCGGTATGGCTACACCTTC.

CDR3 in DNA: TGCAGCGCCCGACGGTTCCAAGAGACCCAGTACTTC. This sequence encodes CSARRFQETQYF. The chain combines TRBV29-1 with TRBJ2-5; D remains ambiguous. The CDR3 loop spans 12 amino acids. Germline V gene data show CDR1 as SQVTM and CDR2 as ANQGSEA. Trimming stripped 7 bases from V and 1 base from J, with 10 bases between.

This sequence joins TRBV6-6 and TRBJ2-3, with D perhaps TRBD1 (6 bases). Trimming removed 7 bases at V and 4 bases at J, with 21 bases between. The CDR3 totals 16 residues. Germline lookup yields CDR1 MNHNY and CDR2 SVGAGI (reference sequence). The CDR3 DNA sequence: TGTGCCAGCACCGACACAGGGAACCTACAGGCAGATACGCAGTATTTT. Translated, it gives CASTDTGNLQADTQYF.

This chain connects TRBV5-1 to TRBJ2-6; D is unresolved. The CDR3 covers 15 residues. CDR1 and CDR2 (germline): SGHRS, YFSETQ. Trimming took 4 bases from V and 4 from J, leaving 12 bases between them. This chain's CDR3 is CASSTQRSGANVLTF. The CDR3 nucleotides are TGCGCCAGCAGCACACAGCGTTCAGGGGCCAACGTCCTGACTTTC.

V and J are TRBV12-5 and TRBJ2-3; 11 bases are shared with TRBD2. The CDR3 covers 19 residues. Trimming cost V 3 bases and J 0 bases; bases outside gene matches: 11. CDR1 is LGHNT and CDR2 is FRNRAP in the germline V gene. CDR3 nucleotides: TGTGCTAGTGGTTTCCAAACTAGCGGGAGTTTTGCTAGCACAGATACGCAGTATTTT. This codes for CASGFQTSGSFASTDTQYF.

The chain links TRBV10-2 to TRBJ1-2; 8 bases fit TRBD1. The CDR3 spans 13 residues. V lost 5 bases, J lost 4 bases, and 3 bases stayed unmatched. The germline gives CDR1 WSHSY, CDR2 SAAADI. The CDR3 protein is CASSPGTGYGYTF. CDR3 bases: TGCGCCAGCAGTCCCGGGACAGGCTATGGCTACACCTTC.

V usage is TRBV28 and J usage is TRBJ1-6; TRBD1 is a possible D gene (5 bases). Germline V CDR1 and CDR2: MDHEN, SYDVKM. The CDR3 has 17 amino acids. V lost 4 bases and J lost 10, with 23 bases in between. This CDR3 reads CASSSASGAPGESPLHF. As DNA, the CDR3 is TGTGCCAGCAGTTCGGCTTCCGGGGCCCCCGGGGAGTCACCCCTCCACTTT. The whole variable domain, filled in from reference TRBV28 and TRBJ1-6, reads DVKVTQSSRYLVKRTGEKVFLECVQDMDHENMFWYRQDPGLGLRLIYFSYDVKMKEKGDIPEGYSVSREKKERFSLILESASTNQTSMYLCASSSASGAPGESPLHFGNGTRLTVT.

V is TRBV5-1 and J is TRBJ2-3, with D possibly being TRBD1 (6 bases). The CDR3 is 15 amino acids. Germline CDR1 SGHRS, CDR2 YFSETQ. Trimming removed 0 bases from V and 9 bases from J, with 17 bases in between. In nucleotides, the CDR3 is TGCGCCAGCAGCTTGGGCACAGGGCCCCCGATGACGCAGTATTTT. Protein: CASSLGTGPPMTQYF.

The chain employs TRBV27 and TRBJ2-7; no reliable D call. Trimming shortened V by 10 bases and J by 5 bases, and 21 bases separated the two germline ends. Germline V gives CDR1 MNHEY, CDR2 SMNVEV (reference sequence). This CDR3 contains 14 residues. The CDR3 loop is CATNDGLDSDEQYF. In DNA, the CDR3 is TGTGCCACCAACGATGGGCTAGATTCTGACGAGCAGTACTTC.

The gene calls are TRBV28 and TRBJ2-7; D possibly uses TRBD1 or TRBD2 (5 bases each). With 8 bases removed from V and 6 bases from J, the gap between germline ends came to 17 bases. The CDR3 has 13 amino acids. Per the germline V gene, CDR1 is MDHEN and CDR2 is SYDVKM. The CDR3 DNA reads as TGTGCCAGCTGCGAGGGGACGGCGGGCGAGCAGTACTTC. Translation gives CASCEGTAGEQYF.

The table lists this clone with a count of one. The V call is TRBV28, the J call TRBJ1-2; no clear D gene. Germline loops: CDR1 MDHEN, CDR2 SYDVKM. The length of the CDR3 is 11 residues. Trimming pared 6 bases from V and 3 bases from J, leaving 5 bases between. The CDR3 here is CASRSYYGYTF. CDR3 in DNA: TGTGCCAGCAGGAGTTACTATGGCTACACCTTC.

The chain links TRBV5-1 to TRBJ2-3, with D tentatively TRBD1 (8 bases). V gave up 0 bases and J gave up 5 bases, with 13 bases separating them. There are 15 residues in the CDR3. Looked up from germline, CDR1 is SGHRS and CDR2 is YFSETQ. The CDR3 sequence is CASSLGTGRGDTQYF. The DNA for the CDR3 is TGCGCCAGCAGCTTGGGGACAGGGAGGGGAGATACGCAGTATTTT. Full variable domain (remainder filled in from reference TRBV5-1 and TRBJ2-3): KAGVTQTPRYLIKTRGQQVTLSCSPISGHRSVSWYQQTPGQGLQFLFEYFSETQRNKGNFPGRFSGRQFSNSRSEMNVSTLELGDSALYLCASSLGTGRGDTQYFGPGTRLTVL.

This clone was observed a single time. Here the CDR3 reads CASLYLDREAFF. CDR3 DNA: TGTGCCAGCCTCTACCTGGACAGGGAGGCTTTCTTT. V and J are TRBV28 and TRBJ1-1; 8 positions match TRBD1. V was pared by 8 bases and J by 11 bases, with 10 bases of the junction left unmatched. CDR3 size: 12 residues. Germline V gene sequence: CDR1 MDHEN, CDR2 SYDVKM. The entire variable domain, with the rest obtained from reference TRBV28 and TRBJ1-1, is as follows: DVKVTQSSRYLVKRTGEKVFLECVQDMDHENMFWYRQDPGLGLRLIYFSYDVKMKEKGDIPEGYSVSREKKERFSLILESASTNQTSMYLCASLYLDREAFFGQGTRLTVV.

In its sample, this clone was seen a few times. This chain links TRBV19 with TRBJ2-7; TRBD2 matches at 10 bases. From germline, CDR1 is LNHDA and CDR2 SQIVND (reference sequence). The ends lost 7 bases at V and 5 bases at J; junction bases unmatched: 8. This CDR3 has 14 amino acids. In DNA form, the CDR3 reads TGTGCCAGTACCTCGCCTAGCGGGAGCGACGAGCAGTACTTC. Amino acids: CASTSPSGSDEQYF.

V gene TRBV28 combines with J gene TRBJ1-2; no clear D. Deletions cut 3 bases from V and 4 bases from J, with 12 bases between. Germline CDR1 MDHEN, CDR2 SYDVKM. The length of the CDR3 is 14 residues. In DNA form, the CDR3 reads TGTGCCAGCAGTTTGGGTTATGGCAGCTATGGCTACACCTTC. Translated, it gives CASSLGYGSYGYTF.

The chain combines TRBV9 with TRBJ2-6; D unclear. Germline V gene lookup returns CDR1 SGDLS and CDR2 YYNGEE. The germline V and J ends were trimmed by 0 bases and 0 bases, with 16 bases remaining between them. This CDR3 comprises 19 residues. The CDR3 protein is CASSVGSGPRSSGANVLTF. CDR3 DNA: TGTGCCAGCAGCGTAGGAAGTGGGCCTCGTTCCTCTGGGGCCAACGTCCTGACTTTC.

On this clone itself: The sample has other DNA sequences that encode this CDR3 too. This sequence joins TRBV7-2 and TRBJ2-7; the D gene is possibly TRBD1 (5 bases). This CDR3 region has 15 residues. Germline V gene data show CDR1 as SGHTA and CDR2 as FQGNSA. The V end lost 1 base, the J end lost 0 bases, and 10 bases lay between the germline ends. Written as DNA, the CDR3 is TGTGCCAGCAGCTTAGGACAGCCTGGCTCCTACGAGCAGTACTTC. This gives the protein CASSLGQPGSYEQYF.

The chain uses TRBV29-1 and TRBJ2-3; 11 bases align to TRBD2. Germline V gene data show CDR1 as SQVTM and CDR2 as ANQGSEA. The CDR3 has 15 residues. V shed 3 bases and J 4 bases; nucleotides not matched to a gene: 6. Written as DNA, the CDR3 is TGCAGCGTTGAGACTAGCGGGATGGTATCAGATACGCAGTATTTT. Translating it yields CSVETSGMVSDTQYF.

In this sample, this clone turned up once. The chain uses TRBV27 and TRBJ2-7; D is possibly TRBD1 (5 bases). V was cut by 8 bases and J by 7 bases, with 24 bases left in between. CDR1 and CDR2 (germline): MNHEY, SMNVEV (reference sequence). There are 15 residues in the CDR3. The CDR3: CASANGARPREEQYF. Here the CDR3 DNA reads TGTGCCAGCGCTAATGGGGCAAGACCTAGGGAAGAGCAGTACTTC.

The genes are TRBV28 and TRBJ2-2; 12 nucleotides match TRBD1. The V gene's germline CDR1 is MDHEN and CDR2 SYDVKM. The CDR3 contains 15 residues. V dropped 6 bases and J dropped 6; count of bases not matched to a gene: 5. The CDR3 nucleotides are TGTGCCAGCAGAGCCGGGACAGGGGGCCCCGGGGAGCTGTTTTTT. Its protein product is CASRAGTGGPGELFF.

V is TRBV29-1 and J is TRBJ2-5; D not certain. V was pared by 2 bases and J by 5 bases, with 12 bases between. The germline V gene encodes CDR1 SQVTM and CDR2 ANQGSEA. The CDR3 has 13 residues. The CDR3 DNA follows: TGCAGCGTTGAATTAACCCTGGGGGAGACCCAGTACTTC. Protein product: CSVELTLGETQYF.

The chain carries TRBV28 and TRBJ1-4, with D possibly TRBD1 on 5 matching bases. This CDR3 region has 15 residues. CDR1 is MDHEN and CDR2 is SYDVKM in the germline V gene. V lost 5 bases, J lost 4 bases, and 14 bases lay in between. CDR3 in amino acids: CASSPGDRVNEKLFF. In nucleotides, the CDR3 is TGTGCCAGCAGTCCGGGGGACCGAGTTAATGAAAAACTGTTTTTT.

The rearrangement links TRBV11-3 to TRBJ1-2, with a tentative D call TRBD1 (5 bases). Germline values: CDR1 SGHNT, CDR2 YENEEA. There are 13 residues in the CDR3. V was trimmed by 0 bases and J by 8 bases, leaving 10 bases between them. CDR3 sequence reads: CASSLEDKNGYTF. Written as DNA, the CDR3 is TGTGCCAGCAGCTTAGAGGACAAAAACGGCTACACCTTC. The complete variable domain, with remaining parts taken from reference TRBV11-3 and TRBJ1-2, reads EAGVVQSPRYKIIEKKQPVAFWCNPISGHNTLYWYLQNLGQGPELLIRYENEEAVDDSQLPKDRFSAERLKGVDSTLKIQPAELGDSAVYLCASSLEDKNGYTFGSGTRLTVV.